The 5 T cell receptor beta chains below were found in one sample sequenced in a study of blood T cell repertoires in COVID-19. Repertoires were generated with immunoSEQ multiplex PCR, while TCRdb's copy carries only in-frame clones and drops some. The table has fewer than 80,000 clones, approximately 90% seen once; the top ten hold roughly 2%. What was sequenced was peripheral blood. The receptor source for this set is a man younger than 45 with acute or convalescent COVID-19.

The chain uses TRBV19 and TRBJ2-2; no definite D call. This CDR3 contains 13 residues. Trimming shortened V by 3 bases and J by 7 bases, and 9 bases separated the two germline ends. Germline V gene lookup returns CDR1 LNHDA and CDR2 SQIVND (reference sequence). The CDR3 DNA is TGTGCCAGTAGTATCCGAGGTGGCGGGGAGCTGTTTTTT. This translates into CASSIRGGGELFF. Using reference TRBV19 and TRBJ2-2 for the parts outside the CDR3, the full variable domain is DGGITQSPKYLFRKEGQNVTLSCEQNLNHDAMYWYRQDPGQGLRLIYYSQIVNDFQKGDIAEGYSVSREKKESFPLTVTSAQKNPTAFYLCASSIRGGGELFFGEGSRLTVL.

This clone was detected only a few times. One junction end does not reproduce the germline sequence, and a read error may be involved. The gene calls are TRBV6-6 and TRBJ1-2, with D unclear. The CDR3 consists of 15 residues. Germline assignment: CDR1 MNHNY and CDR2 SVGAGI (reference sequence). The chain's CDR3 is CATSLESRRLYGYTF. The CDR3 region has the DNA TGTGCCACCAGTCTAGAAAGCAGGCGCCTCTATGGCTACACCTTC.

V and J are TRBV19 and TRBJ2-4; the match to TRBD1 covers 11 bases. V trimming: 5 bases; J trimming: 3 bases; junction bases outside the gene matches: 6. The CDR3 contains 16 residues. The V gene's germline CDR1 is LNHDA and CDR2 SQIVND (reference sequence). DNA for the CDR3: TGTGCCAGTAGTCCAGGGACAGGGGGAGTCAAAAACATTCAGTACTTC. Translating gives CASSPGTGGVKNIQYF.

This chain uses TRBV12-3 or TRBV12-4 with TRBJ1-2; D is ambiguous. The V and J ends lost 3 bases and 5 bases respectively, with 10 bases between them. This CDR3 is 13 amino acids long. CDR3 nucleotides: TGTGCCAGCAGTTTCCTCTATCGGTATGGCTACACCTTC. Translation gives CASSFLYRYGYTF.

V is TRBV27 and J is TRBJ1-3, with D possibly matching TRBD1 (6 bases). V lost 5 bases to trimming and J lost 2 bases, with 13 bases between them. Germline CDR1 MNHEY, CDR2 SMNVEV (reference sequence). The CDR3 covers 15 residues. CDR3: CASSTRGGPGNTIYF. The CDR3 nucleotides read TGTGCCAGCAGTACGAGGGGGGGGCCTGGAAACACCATATATTTT.